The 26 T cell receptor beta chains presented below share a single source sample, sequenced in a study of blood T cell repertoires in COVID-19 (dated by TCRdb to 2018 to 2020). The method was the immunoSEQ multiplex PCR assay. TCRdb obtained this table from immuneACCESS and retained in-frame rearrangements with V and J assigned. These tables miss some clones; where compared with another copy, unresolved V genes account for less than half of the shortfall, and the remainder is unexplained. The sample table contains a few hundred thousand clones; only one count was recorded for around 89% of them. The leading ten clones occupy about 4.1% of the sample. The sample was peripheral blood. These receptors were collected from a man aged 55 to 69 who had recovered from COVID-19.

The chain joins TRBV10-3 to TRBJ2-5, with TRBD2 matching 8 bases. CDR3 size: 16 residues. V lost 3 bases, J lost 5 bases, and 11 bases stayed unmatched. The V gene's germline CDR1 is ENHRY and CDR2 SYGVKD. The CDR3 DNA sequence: TGTGCCATCAGTGATGGAGAGCGGGGGAAAGGGGAGACCCAGTACTTC. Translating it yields CAISDGERGKGETQYF.

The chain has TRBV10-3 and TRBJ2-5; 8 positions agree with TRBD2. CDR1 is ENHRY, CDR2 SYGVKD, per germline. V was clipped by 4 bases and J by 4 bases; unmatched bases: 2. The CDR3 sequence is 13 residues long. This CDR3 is CAISGTSLETQYF. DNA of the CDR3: TGTGCCATCAGTGGGACTAGCTTAGAGACCCAGTACTTC.

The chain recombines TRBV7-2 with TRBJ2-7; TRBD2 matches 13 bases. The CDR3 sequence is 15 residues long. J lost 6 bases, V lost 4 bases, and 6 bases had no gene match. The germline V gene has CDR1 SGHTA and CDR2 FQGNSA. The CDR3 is CASSSTSGGSGEQYF. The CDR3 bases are TGTGCCAGCAGCTCGACTAGCGGGGGGTCAGGCGAGCAGTACTTC.

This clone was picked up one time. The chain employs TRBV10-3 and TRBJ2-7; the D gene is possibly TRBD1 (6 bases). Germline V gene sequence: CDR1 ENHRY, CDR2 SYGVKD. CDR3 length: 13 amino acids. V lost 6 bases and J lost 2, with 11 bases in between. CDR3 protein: CAISPTGTYEQYF. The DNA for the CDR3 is TGTGCCATCAGCCCGACAGGAACCTACGAGCAGTACTTC.

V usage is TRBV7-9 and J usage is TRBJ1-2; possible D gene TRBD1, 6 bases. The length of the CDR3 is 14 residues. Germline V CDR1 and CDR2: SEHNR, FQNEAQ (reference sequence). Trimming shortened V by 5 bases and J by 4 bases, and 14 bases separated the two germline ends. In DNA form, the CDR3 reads TGTGCCAGCAGCCCCCAACGCAGGGGCTATGGCTACACCTTC. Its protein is CASSPQRRGYGYTF.

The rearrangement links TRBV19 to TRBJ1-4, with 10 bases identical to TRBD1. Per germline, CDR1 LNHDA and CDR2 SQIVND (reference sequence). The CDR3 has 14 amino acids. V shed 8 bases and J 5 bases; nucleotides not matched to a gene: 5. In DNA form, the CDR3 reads TGTGCCAGTGGACAGGGGGTCCCGAATGAAAAACTGTTTTTT. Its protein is CASGQGVPNEKLFF.

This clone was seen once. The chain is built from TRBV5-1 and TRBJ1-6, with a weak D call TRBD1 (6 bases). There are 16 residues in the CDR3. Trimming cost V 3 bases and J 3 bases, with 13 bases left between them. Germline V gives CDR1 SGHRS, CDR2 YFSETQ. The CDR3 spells CASSSMDRGYNSPLHF. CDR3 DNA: TGCGCCAGCAGCTCGATGGACAGAGGCTATAATTCACCCCTCCACTTT.

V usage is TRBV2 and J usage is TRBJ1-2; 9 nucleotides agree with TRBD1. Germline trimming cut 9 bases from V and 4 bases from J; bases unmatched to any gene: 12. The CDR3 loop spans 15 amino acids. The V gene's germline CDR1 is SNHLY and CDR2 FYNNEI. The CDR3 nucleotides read TGTGCCAGTCTCTTACAGGGGGCAATGGGCTATGGCTACACCTTC. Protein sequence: CASLLQGAMGYGYTF. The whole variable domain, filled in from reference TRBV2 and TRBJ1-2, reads EPEVTQTPSHQVTQMGQEVILRCVPISNHLYFYWYRQILGQKVEFLVSFYNNEISEKSEIFDDQFSVERPDGSNFTLKIRSTKLEDSAMYFCASLLQGAMGYGYTFGSGTRLTVV.

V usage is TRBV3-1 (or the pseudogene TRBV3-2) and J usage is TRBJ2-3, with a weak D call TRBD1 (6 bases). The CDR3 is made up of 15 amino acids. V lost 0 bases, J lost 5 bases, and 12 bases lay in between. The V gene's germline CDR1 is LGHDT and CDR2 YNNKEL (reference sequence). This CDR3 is CASSQDNRDGDTQYF. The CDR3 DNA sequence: TGTGCCAGCAGCCAAGATAACAGGGATGGAGATACGCAGTATTTT.

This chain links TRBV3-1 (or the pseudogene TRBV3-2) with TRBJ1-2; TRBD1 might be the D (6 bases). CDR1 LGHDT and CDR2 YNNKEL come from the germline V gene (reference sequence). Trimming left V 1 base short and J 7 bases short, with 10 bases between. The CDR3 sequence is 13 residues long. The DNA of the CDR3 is TGTGCCAGCAGCCAAGTAGGGGGGGCTGGCTACACCTTC. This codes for CASSQVGGAGYTF.

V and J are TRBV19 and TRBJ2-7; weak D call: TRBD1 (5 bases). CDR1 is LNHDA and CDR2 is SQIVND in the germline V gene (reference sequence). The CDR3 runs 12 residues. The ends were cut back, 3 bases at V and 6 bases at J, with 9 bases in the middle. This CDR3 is CASSIGASEQYF. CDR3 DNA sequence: TGTGCCAGTAGTATTGGGGCTAGCGAGCAGTACTTC.

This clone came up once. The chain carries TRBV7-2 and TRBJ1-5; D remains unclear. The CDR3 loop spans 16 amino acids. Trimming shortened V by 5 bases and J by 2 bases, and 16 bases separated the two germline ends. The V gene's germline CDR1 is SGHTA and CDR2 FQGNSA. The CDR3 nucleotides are TGTGCCAGCAGCCGTACACATAATTCCGGCAATCAGCCCCAGCATTTT. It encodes CASSRTHNSGNQPQHF.

The CDR3 reads CAISETTGDQPQHF. The CDR3, as DNA: TGTGCCATCAGTGAAACGACAGGAGATCAGCCCCAGCATTTT. The chain links TRBV10-3 to TRBJ1-5, with D perhaps matching TRBD1 (6 bases). Trimming removed 3 bases at V and 5 bases at J, with 11 bases between. Germline loops: CDR1 ENHRY, CDR2 SYGVKD. CDR3 length equals 14 residues.

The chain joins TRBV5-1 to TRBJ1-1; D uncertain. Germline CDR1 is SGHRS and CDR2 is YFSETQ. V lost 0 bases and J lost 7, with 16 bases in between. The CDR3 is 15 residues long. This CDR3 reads CASSLVGGKISEAFF. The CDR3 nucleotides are TGCGCCAGCAGCTTGGTTGGAGGGAAGATAAGTGAAGCTTTCTTT.

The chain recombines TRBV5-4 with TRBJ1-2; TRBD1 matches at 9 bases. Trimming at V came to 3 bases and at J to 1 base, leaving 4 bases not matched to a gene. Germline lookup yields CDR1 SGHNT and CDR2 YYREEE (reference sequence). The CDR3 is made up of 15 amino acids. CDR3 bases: TGTGCCAGCAGCTACGGGACAGGGAATAACTATGGCTACACCTTC. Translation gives CASSYGTGNNYGYTF.

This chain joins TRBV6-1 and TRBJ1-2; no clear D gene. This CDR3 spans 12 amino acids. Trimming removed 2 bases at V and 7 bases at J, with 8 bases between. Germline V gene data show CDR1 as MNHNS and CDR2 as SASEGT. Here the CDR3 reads CASSEKARGYTF. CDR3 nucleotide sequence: TGTGCCAGCAGTGAAAAAGCACGTGGCTACACCTTC.

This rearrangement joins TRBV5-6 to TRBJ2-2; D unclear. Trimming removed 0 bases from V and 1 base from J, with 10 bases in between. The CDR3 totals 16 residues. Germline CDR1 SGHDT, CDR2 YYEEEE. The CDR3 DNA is TGTGCCAGCAGCTTGGGTGGTCCGAGGAACACCGGGGAGCTGTTTTTT. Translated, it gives CASSLGGPRNTGELFF.

The CDR3 DNA follows: TGTGCCAGCAGTGATCGGGACAGGGGGCTCGAAAAACTGTTTTTT. This translates into CASSDRDRGLEKLFF. The chain combines TRBV6-1 with TRBJ1-4, with 12 bases lining up with TRBD1. The CDR3 has 15 residues. Trimming at V came to 3 bases and at J to 8 bases, leaving 4 bases not matched to a gene. Germline lookup yields CDR1 MNHNS and CDR2 SASEGT.

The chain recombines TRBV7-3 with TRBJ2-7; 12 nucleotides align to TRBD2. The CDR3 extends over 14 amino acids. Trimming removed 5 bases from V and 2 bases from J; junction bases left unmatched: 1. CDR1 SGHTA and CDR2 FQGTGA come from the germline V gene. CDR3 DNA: TGTGCCAGCAGCCCTAGCGGGGGGGCCTACGAGCAGTACTTC. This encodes CASSPSGGAYEQYF.

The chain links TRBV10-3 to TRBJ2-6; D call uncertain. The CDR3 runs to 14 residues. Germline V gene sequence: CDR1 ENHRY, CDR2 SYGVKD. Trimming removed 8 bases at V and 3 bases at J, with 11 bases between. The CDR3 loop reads CAIASSGGANVLTF. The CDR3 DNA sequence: TGTGCCATCGCCTCCTCCGGTGGGGCCAACGTCCTGACTTTC.

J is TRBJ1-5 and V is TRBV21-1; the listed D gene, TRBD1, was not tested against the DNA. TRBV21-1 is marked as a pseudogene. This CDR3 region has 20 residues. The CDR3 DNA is TGTGCCAGCTGGCCCCCTCGGCCTGCACCAGGGAACGCCAGACATCAGCCCCAGCATTTT. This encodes CASWPPRPAPGNARHQPQHF.

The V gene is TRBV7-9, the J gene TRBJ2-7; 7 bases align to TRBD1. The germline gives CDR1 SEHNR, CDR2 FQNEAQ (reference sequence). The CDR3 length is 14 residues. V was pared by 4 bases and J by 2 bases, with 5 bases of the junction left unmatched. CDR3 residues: CASSSDRQAYEQYF. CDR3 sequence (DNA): TGTGCCAGCAGCTCGGACAGGCAGGCCTACGAGCAGTACTTC.

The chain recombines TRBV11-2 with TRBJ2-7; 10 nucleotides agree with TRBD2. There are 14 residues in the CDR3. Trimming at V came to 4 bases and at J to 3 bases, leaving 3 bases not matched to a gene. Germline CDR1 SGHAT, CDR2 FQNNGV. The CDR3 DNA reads TGTGCCAGCAGCTCCTTAGCGGGGGGCTACGAGCAGTACTTC. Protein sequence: CASSSLAGGYEQYF.

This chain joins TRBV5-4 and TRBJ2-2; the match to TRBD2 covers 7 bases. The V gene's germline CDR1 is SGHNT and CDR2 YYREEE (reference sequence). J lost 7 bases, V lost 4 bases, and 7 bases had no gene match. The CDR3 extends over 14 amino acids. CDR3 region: CASSGGSGYGELFF. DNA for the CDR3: TGTGCCAGCAGCGGGGGTAGCGGGTACGGGGAGCTGTTTTTT.

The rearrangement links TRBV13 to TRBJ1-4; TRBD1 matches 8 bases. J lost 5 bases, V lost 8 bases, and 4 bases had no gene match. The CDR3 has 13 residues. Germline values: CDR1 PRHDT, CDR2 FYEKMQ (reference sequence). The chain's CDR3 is CASSTGVNEKLFF. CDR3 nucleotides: TGTGCCAGCTCGACAGGGGTGAATGAAAAACTGTTTTTT. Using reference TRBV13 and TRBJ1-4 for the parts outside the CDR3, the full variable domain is AAGVIQSPRHLIKEKRETATLKCYPIPRHDTVYWYQQGPGQDPQFLISFYEKMQSDKGSIPDRFSAQQFSDYHSELNMSSLELGDSALYFCASSTGVNEKLFFGSGTQLSVL.

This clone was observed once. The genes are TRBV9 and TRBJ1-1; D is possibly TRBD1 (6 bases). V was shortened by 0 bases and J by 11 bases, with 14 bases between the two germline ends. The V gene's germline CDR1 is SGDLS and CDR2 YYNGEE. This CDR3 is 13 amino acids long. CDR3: CASSVAGTKEAFF. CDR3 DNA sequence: TGTGCCAGCAGCGTAGCTGGGACAAAGGAGGCTTTCTTT.